The present entry profiles one TCR beta chain with its context. The source of the sample is a study of blood T cell repertoires in COVID-19. Study summary: T cells, B-cell-depleted T cells, or PBMCs supplied cDNA or gDNA.

Only in-frame clones appear in the TCRdb table, and some are missing; sequencing was by immunoSEQ multiplex PCR. Among around 75,000 clones, 85% to 90% were seen once, and the ten largest hold about 1.5%. V lost 2 bases to trimming and J lost 2 bases; unmatched junction nucleotides: 5. The CDR3 covers 16 residues. Germline V gives CDR1 MDHEN, CDR2 SYDVKM. The sequencing sample was made of peripheral blood. The receptor was derived from a human donor in a cohort sampled during active COVID-19. The gene calls are TRBV28 and TRBJ2-3; TRBD1 agrees at 9 bases. This CDR3 reads CASSLPGQGPTDTQYF. CDR3 sequence (DNA): TGTGCCAGCAGTTTACCTGGACAGGGGCCCACAGATACGCAGTATTTT.